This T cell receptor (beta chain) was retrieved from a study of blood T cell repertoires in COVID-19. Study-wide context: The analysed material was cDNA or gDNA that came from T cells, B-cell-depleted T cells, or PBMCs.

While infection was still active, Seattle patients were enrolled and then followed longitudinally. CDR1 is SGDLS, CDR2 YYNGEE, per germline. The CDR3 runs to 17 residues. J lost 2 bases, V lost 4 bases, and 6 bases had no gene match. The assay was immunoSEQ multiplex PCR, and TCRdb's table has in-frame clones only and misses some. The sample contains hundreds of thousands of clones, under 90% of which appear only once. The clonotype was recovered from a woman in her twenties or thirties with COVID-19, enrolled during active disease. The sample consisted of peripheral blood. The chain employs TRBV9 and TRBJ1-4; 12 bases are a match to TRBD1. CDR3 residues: CASSPGTGGSTNEKLFF. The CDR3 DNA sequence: TGTGCCAGCAGCCCCGGGACAGGGGGCTCGACTAATGAAAAACTGTTTTTT.